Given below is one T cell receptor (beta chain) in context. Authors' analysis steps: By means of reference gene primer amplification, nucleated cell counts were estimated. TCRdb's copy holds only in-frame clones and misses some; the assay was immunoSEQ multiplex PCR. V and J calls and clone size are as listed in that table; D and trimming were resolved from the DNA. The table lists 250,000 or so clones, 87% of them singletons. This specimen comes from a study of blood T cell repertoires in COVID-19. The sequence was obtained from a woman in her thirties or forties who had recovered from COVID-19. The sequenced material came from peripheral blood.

CDR3 amino acids: CASLGYRTNTEAFF. The DNA of the CDR3 is TGTGCCAGCCTGGGCTACAGAACGAACACTGAAGCTTTCTTT. This chain connects TRBV6-5 to TRBJ1-1; D gene uncertain. Trimming left V 8 bases short and J 1 base short, with 14 bases between. Looked up from germline, CDR1 is MNHEY and CDR2 is SVGAGI. The length of the CDR3 is 14 residues.